This T cell receptor beta chain was documented in a study of T cell changes during pregnancy in multiple sclerosis. The CDR3 loop spans 19 amino acids. CDR1 SQVTM and CDR2 ANQGSEA come from the germline V gene. V lost 5 bases and J 0 bases, leaving 23 bases between the germline ends. Produced via immunoSEQ multiplex PCR; TCRdb's table is partial and in-frame only. This table holds about 81,000 clones, just under 95% found once. V and J are TRBV29-1 and TRBJ2-6; D is perhaps TRBD2 (6 bases). The sample consisted of peripheral blood, taken in the third trimester of pregnancy. This receptor was obtained from a female donor in good health, enrolled as a control in a pregnancy study. The CDR3 DNA follows: TGCAGCGTTTTCCGGGGACGGGACTCCCGTGTCTCTGGGGCCAACGTCCTGACTTTC. It translates to CSVFRGRDSRVSGANVLTF.